One and the same sample provided the 4 T cell receptor beta chains below, sequenced in a study of blood T cell repertoires in COVID-19. Using immunoSEQ multiplex PCR, the repertoire was profiled, and TCRdb retains in-frame clones only, with some absent. This table has 300,000 to 400,000 clones, more than 75% appearing once. The sequenced material came from peripheral blood. These receptors were taken from a woman aged 45-65 years with COVID-19, enrolled during active disease.

The V and J genes are TRBV6-1 and TRBJ1-6; TRBD1 matches at 7 bases. Germline values: CDR1 MNHNS, CDR2 SASEGT. Trimming removed 2 bases from V and 7 bases from J; junction bases left unmatched: 17. The CDR3 is 19 residues long. CDR3 residues: CASSELGTEPLRGNSPLHF. The CDR3 nucleotides are TGTGCCAGCAGTGAACTTGGGACAGAACCCCTCCGGGGGAATTCACCCCTCCACTTT.

J is TRBJ2-2 and V is TRBV29-1; D remains unclear. Germline CDR1 reads SQVTM; CDR2 reads ANQGSEA. The CDR3 runs 16 residues. Trimming cost V 0 bases and J 2 bases, with 13 bases left between them. Here the CDR3 DNA reads TGCAGCGTTGAAGAGTGGGTCGGTAGCAACACCGGGGAGCTGTTTTTT. Translation gives CSVEEWVGSNTGELFF.

The rearrangement uses TRBV7-9 and TRBJ2-5; D gene unclear. V was pared by 1 base and J by 1 base, with 10 bases between. Germline loops: CDR1 SEHNR, CDR2 FQNEAQ (reference sequence). The CDR3 length is 15 residues. The CDR3 here is CASSLGVSLQETQYF. For the CDR3, the DNA is TGTGCCAGCAGCTTAGGGGTTAGCCTCCAAGAGACCCAGTACTTC.

The gene calls are TRBV15 and TRBJ2-7; 10 bases map to TRBD2. V trimming: 0 bases; J trimming: 5 bases; junction bases outside the gene matches: 7. The CDR3 spans 16 residues. Germline values: CDR1 LNHNV, CDR2 YYDKDF (reference sequence). DNA of the CDR3: TGTGCCACCAGCAGAGAGCCTAGCGGGAGTCTCGACGAGCAGTACTTC. This encodes CATSREPSGSLDEQYF.